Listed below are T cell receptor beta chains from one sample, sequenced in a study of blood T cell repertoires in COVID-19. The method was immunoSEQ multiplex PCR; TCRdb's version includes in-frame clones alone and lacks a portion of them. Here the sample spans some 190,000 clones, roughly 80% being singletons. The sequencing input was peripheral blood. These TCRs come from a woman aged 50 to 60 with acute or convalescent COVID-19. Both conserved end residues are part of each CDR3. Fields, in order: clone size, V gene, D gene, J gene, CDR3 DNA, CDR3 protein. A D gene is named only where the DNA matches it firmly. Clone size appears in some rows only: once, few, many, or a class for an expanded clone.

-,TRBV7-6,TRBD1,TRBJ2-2,TGTGCCAGCAGTTCGGGACAGGGGGTCAACACCGGGGAGCTGTTTTTT,CASSSGQGVNTGELFF
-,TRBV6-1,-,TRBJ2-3,TGTGCCAGCAGTGAGGCGGGCGCAGATACGCAGTATTTT,CASSEAGADTQYF
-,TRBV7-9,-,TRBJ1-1,TGTGCCAGCACCGAGGCTTTCCGTACCACTGAAGCTTTCTTT,CASTEAFRTTEAFF
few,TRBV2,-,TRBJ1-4,TGTGCCAGCAGTCGAAGGAAGGGGCAGTCAAATGAAAAACTGTTTTTT,CASSRRKGQSNEKLFF
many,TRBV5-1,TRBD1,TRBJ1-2,TGCGCCAGCAGCCTAACGACAGGGAAGGATGGCTACACCTTC,CASSLTTGKDGYTF
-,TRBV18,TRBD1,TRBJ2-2,TGTGCCAGCTCACCAACGACAGGGGAGGCCGGGGAGCTGTTTTTT,CASSPTTGEAGELFF
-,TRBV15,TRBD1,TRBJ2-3,TGTGCCACCAGCAGGCTTTGGGGACAGGAGACAGAGGATACGCAGTATTTT,CATSRLWGQETEDTQYF
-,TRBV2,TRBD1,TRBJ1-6,TGTGCCAGCAGAGGCAGGGACAGGGGTAGTTCACCCCTCCACTTT,CASRGRDRGSSPLHF
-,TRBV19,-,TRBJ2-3,TGTGCCAGTAGTATAGATGATTCGAGGGAAGATACGCAGTATTTT,CASSIDDSREDTQYF
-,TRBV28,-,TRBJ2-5,TGTGCCAGCAGCCCCCTAGGGGGTCAAGAGACCCAGTACTTC,CASSPLGGQETQYF
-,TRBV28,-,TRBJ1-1,TGTGCCAGCAATATTGTCCGGAACACTGAAGCTTTCTTT,CASNIVRNTEAFF
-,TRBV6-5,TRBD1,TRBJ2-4,TGTGCCACGCTAACAGGGGAGATAGCCAAAAACATTCAGTACTTC,CATLTGEIAKNIQYF
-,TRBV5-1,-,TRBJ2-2,TGCGCCAGCAGCCGCACCACAGGGTTGGCCGGGGAGCTGTTTTTT,CASSRTTGLAGELFF